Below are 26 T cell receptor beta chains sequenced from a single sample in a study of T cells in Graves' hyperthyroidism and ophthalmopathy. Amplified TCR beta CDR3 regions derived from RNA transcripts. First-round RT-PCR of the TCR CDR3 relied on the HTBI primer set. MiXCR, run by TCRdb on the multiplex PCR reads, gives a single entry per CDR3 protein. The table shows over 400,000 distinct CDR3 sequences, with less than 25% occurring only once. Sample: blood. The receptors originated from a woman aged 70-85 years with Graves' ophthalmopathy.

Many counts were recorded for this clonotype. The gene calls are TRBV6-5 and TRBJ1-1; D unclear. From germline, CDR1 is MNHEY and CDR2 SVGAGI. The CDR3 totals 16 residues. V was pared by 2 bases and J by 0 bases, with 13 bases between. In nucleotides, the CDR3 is TGTGCCAGCAGTTACGACTCGGGAGGGATGAACACTGAAGCTTTCTTT. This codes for CASSYDSGGMNTEAFF.

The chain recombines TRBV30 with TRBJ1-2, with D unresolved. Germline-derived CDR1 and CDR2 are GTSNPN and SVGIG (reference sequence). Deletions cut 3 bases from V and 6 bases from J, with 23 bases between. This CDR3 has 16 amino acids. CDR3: CAWSRFRTSTNHGYTF. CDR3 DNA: TGTGCCTGGAGCCGCTTCCGGACGTCAACCAACCATGGCTACACCTTC.

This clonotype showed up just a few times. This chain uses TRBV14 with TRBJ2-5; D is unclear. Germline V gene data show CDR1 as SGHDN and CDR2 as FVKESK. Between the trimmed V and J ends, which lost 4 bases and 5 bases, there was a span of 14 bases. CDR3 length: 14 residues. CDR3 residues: CASSLRLRYETQYF. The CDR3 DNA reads TGTGCCAGCAGCCTCAGGCTTCGCTATGAGACCCAGTACTTC.

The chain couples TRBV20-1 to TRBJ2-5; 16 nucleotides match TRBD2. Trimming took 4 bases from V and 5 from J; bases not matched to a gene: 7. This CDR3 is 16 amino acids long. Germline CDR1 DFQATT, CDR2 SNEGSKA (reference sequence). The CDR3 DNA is TGCAGTGCTACCAAGGGACTAGCGGGAGGGGTGGAGACCCAGTACTTC. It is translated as CSATKGLAGGVETQYF.

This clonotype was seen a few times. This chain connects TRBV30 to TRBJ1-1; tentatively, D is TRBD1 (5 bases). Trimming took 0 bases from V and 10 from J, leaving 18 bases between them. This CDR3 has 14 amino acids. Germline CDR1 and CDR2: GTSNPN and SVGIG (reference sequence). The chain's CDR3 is CAWSVNRGVNVAFF. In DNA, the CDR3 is TGTGCCTGGAGTGTAAACCGGGGGGTTAATGTAGCTTTCTTT.

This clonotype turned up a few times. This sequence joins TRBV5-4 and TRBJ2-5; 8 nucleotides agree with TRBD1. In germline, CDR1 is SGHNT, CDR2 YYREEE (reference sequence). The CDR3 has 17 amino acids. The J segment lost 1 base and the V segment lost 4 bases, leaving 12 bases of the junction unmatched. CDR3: CASSRDGLGQAQETQYF. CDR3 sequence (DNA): TGTGCCAGCAGCCGCGACGGCTTGGGACAGGCCCAAGAGACCCAGTACTTC.

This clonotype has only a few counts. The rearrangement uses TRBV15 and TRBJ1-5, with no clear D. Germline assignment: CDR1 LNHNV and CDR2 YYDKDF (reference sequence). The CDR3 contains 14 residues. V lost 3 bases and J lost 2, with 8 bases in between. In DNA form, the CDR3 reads TGTGCCACCAGCAGGGAGGACGGCAATCAGCCCCAGCATTTT. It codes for CATSREDGNQPQHF.

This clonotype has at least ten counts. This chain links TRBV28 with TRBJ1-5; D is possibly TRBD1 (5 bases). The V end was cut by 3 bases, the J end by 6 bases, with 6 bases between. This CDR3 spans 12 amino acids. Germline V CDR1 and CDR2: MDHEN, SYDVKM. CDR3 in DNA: TGTGCCAGCAGTTTCGGGGGTCAGCCCCAGCATTTT. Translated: CASSFGGQPQHF.

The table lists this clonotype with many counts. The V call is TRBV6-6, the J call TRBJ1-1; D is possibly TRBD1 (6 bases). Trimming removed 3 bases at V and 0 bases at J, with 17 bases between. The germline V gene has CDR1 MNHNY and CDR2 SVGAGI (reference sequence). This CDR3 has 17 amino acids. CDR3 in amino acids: CASSYGGLGMMNTEAFF. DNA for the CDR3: TGTGCCAGCAGTTATGGGGGGCTTGGGATGATGAACACTGAAGCTTTCTTT.

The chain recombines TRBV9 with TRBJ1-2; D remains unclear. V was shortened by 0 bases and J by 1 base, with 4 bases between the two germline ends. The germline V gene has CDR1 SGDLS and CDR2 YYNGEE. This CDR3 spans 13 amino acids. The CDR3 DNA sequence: TGTGCCAGCAGCGTAGATTTTAACTATGGCTACACCTTC. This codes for CASSVDFNYGYTF.

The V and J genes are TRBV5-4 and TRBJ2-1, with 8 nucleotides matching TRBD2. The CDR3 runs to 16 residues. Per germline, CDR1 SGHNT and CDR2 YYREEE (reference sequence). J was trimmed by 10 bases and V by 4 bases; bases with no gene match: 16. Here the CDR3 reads CASSQKTSGLAAEQFF. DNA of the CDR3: TGTGCCAGCAGCCAGAAAACTAGCGGCCTAGCAGCAGAGCAGTTCTTC.

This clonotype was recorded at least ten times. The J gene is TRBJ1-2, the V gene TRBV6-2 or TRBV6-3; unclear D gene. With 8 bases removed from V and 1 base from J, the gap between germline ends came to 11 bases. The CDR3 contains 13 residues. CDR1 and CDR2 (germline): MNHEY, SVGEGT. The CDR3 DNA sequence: TGTGCCAGCGCCCCGGGATATAACTATGGCTACACCTTC. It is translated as CASAPGYNYGYTF.

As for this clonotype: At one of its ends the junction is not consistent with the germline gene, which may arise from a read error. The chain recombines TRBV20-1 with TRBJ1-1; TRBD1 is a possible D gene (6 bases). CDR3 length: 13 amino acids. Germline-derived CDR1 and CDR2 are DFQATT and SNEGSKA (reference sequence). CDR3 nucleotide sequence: TGCAGTGCCCCGGGAGGGGGGGACACTGAAGCTCTCTTT. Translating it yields CSAPGGGDTEALF.

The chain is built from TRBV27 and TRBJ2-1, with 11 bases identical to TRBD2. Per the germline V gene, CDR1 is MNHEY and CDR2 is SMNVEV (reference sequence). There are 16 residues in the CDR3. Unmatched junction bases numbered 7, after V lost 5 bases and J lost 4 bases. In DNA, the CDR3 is TGTGCCAGCAGTCCGGAGACTAGCGGGATGTACAATGAGCAGTTCTTC. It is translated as CASSPETSGMYNEQFF.

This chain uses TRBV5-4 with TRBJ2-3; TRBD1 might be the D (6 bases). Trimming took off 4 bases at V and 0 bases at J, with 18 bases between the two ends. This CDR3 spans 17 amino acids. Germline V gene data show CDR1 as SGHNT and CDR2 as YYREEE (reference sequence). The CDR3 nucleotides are TGTGCCAGCAGCCCGGACCCGACAGGCTCTAGCACAGATACGCAGTATTTT. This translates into CASSPDPTGSSTDTQYF.

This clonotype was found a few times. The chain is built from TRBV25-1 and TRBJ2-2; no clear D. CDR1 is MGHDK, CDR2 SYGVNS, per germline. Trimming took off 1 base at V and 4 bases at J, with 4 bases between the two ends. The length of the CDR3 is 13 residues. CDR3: CASSELITGELFF. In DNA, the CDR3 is TGTGCCAGCAGTGAATTGATCACCGGGGAGCTGTTTTTT.

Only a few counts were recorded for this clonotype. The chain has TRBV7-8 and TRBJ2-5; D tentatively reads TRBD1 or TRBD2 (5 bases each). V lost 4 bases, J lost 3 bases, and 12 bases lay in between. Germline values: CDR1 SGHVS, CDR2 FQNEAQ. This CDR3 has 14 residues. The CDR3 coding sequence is TGTGCCAGCAGCTCTGGGACGGTAAAAGAGACCCAGTACTTC. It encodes CASSSGTVKETQYF.

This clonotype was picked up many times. The CDR3 is CASSIGRRGLSAGTEAFF. CDR3 nucleotides: TGTGCCAGTAGTATAGGGAGAAGAGGTTTGTCTGCTGGTACTGAAGCTTTCTTT. The chain combines TRBV19 with TRBJ1-1; no clear D. The CDR3 has 18 amino acids. Germline assignment: CDR1 LNHDA and CDR2 SQIVND (reference sequence). The ends were cut back, 1 base at V and 5 bases at J, with 23 bases in the middle.

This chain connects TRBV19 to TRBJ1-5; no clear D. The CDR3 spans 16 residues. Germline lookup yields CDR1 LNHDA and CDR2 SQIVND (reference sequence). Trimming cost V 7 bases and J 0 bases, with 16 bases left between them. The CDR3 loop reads CASTLRVSTSNQPQHF. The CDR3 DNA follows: TGTGCCAGTACCTTAAGGGTTTCCACTAGCAATCAGCCCCAGCATTTT.

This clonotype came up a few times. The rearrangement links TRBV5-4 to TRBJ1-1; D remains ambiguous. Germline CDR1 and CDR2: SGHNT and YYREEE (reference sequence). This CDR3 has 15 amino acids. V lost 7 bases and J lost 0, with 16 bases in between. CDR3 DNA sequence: TGTGCCAGCGCCATTGACGGGCAGATGAACACTGAAGCTTTCTTT. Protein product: CASAIDGQMNTEAFF.

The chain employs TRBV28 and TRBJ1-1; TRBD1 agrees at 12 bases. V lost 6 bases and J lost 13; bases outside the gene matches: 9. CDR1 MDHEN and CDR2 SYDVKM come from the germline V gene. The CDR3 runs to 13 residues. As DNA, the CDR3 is TGTGCCAGCAGCTTAAACCGGGACAGGGGGCTTTTCTTT. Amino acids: CASSLNRDRGLFF.

The DNA of the CDR3 is TGTGCCAGCAGCTTAGACCTAGCGGGAGGACGGTACTTC. Translation: CASSLDLAGGRYF. The rearrangement links TRBV7-9 to TRBJ2-5; 11 bases are shared with TRBD2. The CDR3 is 13 residues long. V trimming: 1 base; J trimming: 13 bases; junction bases outside the gene matches: 5. Germline V gene data show CDR1 as SEHNR and CDR2 as FQNEAQ (reference sequence).

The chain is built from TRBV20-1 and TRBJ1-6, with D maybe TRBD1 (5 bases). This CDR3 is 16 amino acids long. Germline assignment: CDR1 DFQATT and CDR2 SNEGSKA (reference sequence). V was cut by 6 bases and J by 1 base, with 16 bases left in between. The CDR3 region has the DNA TGCAGTGCCCCAGGGCAGGGAGGGTCCTATAATTCACCCCTCCACTTT. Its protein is CSAPGQGGSYNSPLHF.

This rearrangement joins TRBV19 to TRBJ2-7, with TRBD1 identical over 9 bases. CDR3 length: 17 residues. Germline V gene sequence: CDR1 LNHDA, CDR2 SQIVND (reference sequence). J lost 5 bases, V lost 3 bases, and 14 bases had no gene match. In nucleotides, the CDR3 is TGTGCCAGTAGTATTAGCGACCCCGGGACAGGGTCCCACGAGCAGTACTTC. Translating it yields CASSISDPGTGSHEQYF.

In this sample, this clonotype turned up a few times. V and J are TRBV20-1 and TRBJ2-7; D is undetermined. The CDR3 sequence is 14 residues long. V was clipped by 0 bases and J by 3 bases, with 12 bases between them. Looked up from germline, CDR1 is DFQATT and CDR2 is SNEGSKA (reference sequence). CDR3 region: CSARDARIHYEQYF. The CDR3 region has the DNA TGCAGTGCTAGAGATGCAAGGATCCACTACGAGCAGTACTTC.

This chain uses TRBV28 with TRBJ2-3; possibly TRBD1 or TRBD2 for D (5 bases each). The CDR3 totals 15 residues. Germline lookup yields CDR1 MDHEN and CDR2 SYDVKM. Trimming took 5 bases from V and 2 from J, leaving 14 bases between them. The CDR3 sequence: CASSTPGRTTDTQYF. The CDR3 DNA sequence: TGTGCCAGCAGTACCCCGGGACGGACCACAGATACGCAGTATTTT.